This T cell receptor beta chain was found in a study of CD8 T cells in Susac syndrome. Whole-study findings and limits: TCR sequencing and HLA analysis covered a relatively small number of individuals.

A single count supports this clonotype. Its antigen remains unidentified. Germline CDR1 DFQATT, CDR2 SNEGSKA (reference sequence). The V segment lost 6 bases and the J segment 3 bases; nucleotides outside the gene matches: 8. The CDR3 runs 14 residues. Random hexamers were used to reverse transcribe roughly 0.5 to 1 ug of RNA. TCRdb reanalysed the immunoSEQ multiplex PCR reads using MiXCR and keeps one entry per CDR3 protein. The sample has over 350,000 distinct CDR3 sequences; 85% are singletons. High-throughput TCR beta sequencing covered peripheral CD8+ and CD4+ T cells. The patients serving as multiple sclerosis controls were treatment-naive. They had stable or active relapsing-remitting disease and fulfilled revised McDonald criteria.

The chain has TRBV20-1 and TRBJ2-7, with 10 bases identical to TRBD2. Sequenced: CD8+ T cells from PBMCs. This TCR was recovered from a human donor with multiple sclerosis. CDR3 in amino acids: CSASGLADYYEQYF. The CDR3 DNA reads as TGCAGTGCCTCCGGACTAGCGGATTACTACGAGCAGTACTTC.